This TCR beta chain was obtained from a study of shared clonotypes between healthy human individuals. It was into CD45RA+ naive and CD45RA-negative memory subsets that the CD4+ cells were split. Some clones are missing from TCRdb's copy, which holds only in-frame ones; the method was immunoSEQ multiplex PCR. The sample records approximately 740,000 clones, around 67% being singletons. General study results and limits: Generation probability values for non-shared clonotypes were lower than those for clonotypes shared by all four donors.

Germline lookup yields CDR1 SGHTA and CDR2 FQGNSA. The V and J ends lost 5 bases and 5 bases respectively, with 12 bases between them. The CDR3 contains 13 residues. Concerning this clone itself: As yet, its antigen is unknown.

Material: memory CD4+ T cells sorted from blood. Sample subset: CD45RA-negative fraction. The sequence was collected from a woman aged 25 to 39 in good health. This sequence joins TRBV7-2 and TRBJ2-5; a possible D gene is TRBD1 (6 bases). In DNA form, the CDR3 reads TGTGCCAGCAGCGGACAGAGGTCCGAGACCCAGTACTTC. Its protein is CASSGQRSETQYF.